The rows below give T cell receptor beta chains drawn from one sample of a study of shared clonotypes between healthy human individuals. Only in-frame clones appear in the TCRdb table, and some are missing; sequencing was by immunoSEQ multiplex PCR. The sample contains approximately 440,000 clones, roughly three quarters of which appear only once. The sequenced material came from PBMCs. All receptors derive from a woman aged 40 to 55 in good health. Some clones in this sample may be carry-over from other donors' samples. CDR3s include the opening cysteine and the closing phenylalanine or tryptophan. A D gene is named only where the DNA matches it firmly. The size entry is marked missing in some rows and otherwise reads once, few, many or a size class.

j_gene | abundance | v_gene | d_gene | CDR3nt | CDR3aa
TRBJ2-7 | NA | TRBV6-1 | NA | TGTGCCAGCAGTGAAGTTTTACTGAGCCCCTACGAGCAGTACTTC | CASSEVLLSPYEQYF
TRBJ2-3 | NA | TRBV9 | NA | TGTGCCAGCAGCACCCGGACAGGGGGAGGCGGGAGGGCCTCTTATACGCAGTATTTT | CASSTRTGGGGRASYTQYF
TRBJ2-1 | NA | TRBV5-1 | TRBD2 | TGCGCCAGCAGCGTAACTAGCGGGAGTAACGGCGAGCAGTTCTTC | CASSVTSGSNGEQFF
TRBJ2-7 | NA | TRBV5-1 | TRBD2 | TGCGCCAGCAGCTTGGCGGGGGGTAACTCCTACGAGCAGTACTTC | CASSLAGGNSYEQYF
TRBJ2-1 | NA | TRBV29-1 | NA | TGCAGCCTGGCAGGGGCGGGAGTGGAGCAGTTCTTC | CSLAGAGVEQFF
TRBJ2-1 | NA | TRBV20-1 | NA | TGCAGTGCTAGTCCCAGGGATGAGCAGTTCTTC | CSASPRDEQFF
TRBJ2-7 | NA | TRBV7-2 | NA | TGTGCCAGCAGCTTAGGGGGACTGCTCTTCTACGAGCAGTACTTC | CASSLGGLLFYEQYF
TRBJ2-2 | NA | TRBV18 | NA | TGTGCCAGCTCACCAGGGGCTGCCGGGGAGCTGTTTTTT | CASSPGAAGELFF
TRBJ2-5 | many | TRBV6-5 | NA | TGTGCCAGCAGTTACACACCCAGGGGTATTTCGGAGACCCAGTACTTC | CASSYTPRGISETQYF
TRBJ1-2 | NA | TRBV27 | NA | TGTGCCAGCAGTCCCGGGGGGTTTTATGGCTACACCTTC | CASSPGGFYGYTF
TRBJ2-3 | NA | TRBV4-3 | NA | TGCGCCAGCAGCCAAGATCGATTCGGCAGCACAGATACGCAGTATTTT | CASSQDRFGSTDTQYF
TRBJ1-1 | few | TRBV30 | NA | TGTGCCTGGAGAGTAGGGCTCACCAGCACTGAAGCTTTCTTT | CAWRVGLTSTEAFF
TRBJ2-3 | NA | TRBV5-1 | TRBD1 | TGCGCCAGCAGCTCGCAGGGGGACACAGATACGCAGTATTTT | CASSSQGDTDTQYF
TRBJ2-7 | NA | TRBV11-3 | NA | TGTGCCAGCAGCCGGAGGGGATCCTACGAGCAGTACTTC | CASSRRGSYEQYF
TRBJ2-1 | NA | TRBV2 | TRBD2 | TGTGCCAGCAGGGAACTAGCGGGAGTTGGCAATGAGCAGTTCTTC | CASRELAGVGNEQFF
TRBJ1-4 | NA | TRBV7-2 | TRBD1 | TGTGCCAGCAGCAGACAGGGAAGAGATGAAAAACTGTTTTTT | CASSRQGRDEKLFF
TRBJ1-2 | NA | TRBV19 | NA | TGTGCCAGTAGTATATTGGGGGCAAACTATGGCTACACCTTC | CASSILGANYGYTF
TRBJ2-7 | once | TRBV30 | NA | TGTGCCTGGAGTGTTTCACAAGCCTACGAGCAGTACTTC | CAWSVSQAYEQYF
TRBJ2-7 | NA | TRBV5-6 | NA | TGTGCCAGCAGCCCCTGGCCGGACTACGAGCAGTACTTC | CASSPWPDYEQYF
TRBJ2-1 | NA | TRBV7-3 | TRBD1 | TGTGCCAGCAGCGGCAGGGGGCAAAATGAGCAGTTCTTC | CASSGRGQNEQFF
TRBJ2-5 | NA | TRBV7-2 | NA | TGTGCCAGCAGCTTAATGTTTGGCCAAGAGACCCAGTACTTC | CASSLMFGQETQYF
TRBJ2-7 | NA | TRBV10-1 | TRBD2 | TGCGCCAGCAGTGAGTCACTAGCGGGAAGCGAGCAGTACTTC | CASSESLAGSEQYF
TRBJ2-7 | NA | TRBV29-1 | NA | TGCAGCGTTGCCCAGACCTCCTACGAGCAGTACTTC | CSVAQTSYEQYF
TRBJ2-1 | NA | TRBV29-1 | NA | TGCAGCGTTGAAGTCCAGGCCGTAGCGAGAACCTTTTACAATGAGCAGTTCTTC | CSVEVQAVARTFYNEQFF
TRBJ1-2 | NA | TRBV6-5 | NA | TGTGCCAGCAGCCAGGGACTTGGCTATGGCTACACCTTC | CASSQGLGYGYTF
TRBJ2-3 | few | TRBV9 | NA | TGTGCCAGCAGCGATCCAGGGGCTAGCACAGATACGCAGTATTTT | CASSDPGASTDTQYF
TRBJ1-5 | NA | TRBV5-4 | NA | TGTGCCAGCAGCTCGGACAATCAGCCCCAGCATTTT | CASSSDNQPQHF
TRBJ1-1 | NA | TRBV7-7 | NA | TGTGCTAGCAGCTTAGGCACGAACACTGAAGCTTTCTTT | CASSLGTNTEAFF
TRBJ2-3 | medium-sized | TRBV15 | TRBD2 | TGTGCCACCAGCGGAGTCGCGGGAGGGTCAGATACGCAGTATTTT | CATSGVAGGSDTQYF
TRBJ2-5 | NA | TRBV29-1 | NA | TGCAGCGTTGGACTGACACAAGAGACCCAGTACTTC | CSVGLTQETQYF
TRBJ2-7 | NA | TRBV28 | NA | TGTGCCAGCAGTTGGGGTTCGGACGAGCAGTACTTC | CASSWGSDEQYF
TRBJ2-1 | NA | TRBV7-2 | NA | TGTGCCAGCAGCTTGCGGACTTCACCCTTGGCAGAGCAGTTCTTC | CASSLRTSPLAEQFF
TRBJ2-7 | few | TRBV4-3 | NA | TGCGCCAGCAGCCAAGATGCGTTCTCCTACGAGCAGTACTTC | CASSQDAFSYEQYF
TRBJ1-4 | few | TRBV7-9 | NA | TGTGCCAGCAGCTTAGCGTACAGAGCAACTAATGAAAAACTGTTTTTT | CASSLAYRATNEKLFF
TRBJ2-1 | NA | TRBV7-6 | TRBD2 | TGTGCCAGCAGCTTAGGGGGCGGGAGTGTTTTCTCCTACAATGAGCAGTTCTTC | CASSLGGGSVFSYNEQFF
TRBJ2-2 | once | TRBV11-2 | NA | TGTGCCAGCAGCTTAGATGCGGGCACCGGGGAGCTGTTTTTT | CASSLDAGTGELFF
TRBJ1-1 | many | TRBV28 | NA | TGTGCCAGCACCCTCTGGGGGAGATCCACTGAAGCTTTCTTT | CASTLWGRSTEAFF
TRBJ2-5 | NA | TRBV25-1 | NA | TGTGCCAGCAGTGATACTGGTAGAGAGACCCAGTACTTC | CASSDTGRETQYF
TRBJ1-1 | NA | TRBV5-1 | NA | TGCGCCAGCAGCTTGGATTCAGCGAACACTGAAGCTTTCTTT | CASSLDSANTEAFF
TRBJ1-2 | once | TRBV28 | NA | TGTGCCAGCACTTCTACTTCCCTAGACTATGGCTACACCTTC | CASTSTSLDYGYTF
TRBJ2-5 | few | TRBV7-6 | TRBD2 | TGTGCCAGCAGCCCCTTAGCGGGAGGGAACCAAGAGACCCAGTACTTC | CASSPLAGGNQETQYF
TRBJ2-7 | NA | TRBV30 | NA | TGTGCCTACATTAGCTGGAGTAGCTCCTACGAGCAGTACTTC | CAYISWSSSYEQYF
TRBJ2-7 | NA | TRBV5-1 | NA | TGCGCCAGCAGCTTTACCGTTAGGAACGAGCAGTACTTC | CASSFTVRNEQYF
TRBJ2-5 | NA | TRBV9 | NA | TGTGCCAGCAGCGTAGGGGGGCTCGGAGAGACCCAGTACTTC | CASSVGGLGETQYF
TRBJ1-1 | NA | TRBV4-3 | TRBD1 | TGCGCCAGCAGCCAATCGGGACAGGGGATAGCTTTCTTT | CASSQSGQGIAFF
TRBJ2-5 | NA | TRBV7-3 | TRBD1 | TGTGCCAGCAGCCGGGACAGGGGCTTAGGAGAGACCCAGTACTTC | CASSRDRGLGETQYF
TRBJ2-1 | NA | TRBV11-2 | NA | TGTGCCAGCAGCTTGAGGGGTAGATACAATGAGCAGTTCTTC | CASSLRGRYNEQFF
TRBJ2-4 | NA | TRBV9 | NA | TGTGCCAGCAGCCGAGGGGGGGCCAAAAACATTCAGTACTTC | CASSRGGAKNIQYF
TRBJ1-4 | NA | TRBV15 | TRBD1 | TGTGCCACCAGCAGAGATCTGACAGGGAATGAAAAACTGTTTTTT | CATSRDLTGNEKLFF
TRBJ2-3 | NA | TRBV18 | TRBD2 | TGTGCCAGCTCACCAGGGTCGAGCGGGAGTTTCCCAGATACGCAGTATTTT | CASSPGSSGSFPDTQYF
TRBJ1-5 | NA | TRBV4-1 | TRBD1 | TGCGCCAGCAGCCCCCGGGCTTGGACAGGGGCAAATTATAGCAATCAGCCCCAGCATTTT | CASSPRAWTGANYSNQPQHF
TRBJ2-3 | NA | TRBV5-1 | NA | TGCGCCAGCAGGCGGGACCTCGCAGATACGCAGTATTTT | CASRRDLADTQYF
TRBJ2-7 | NA | TRBV7-3 | TRBD1 | TGTGCCAGCAGCTCCGGACAGGGGACGGCCTACGAGCAGTACTTC | CASSSGQGTAYEQYF
TRBJ1-1 | NA | TRBV5-4 | NA | TGTGCCAGCAGCTTGGAGTCCATGAACACTGAAGCTTTCTTT | CASSLESMNTEAFF
TRBJ1-2 | NA | TRBV2 | NA | TGTGCCAGCAGTGTTGGGACAACCTATGGCTACACCTTC | CASSVGTTYGYTF
TRBJ2-1 | NA | TRBV18 | NA | TGTGCCAGCTCACCACGTGGGGTTTTATCTTACAATGAGCAGTTCTTC | CASSPRGVLSYNEQFF
TRBJ1-4 | NA | TRBV7-7 | NA | TGTGCCAGCAGTCCGAGTATCGGAGCTAATGAAAAACTGTTTTTT | CASSPSIGANEKLFF
TRBJ2-7 | NA | TRBV4-2 | TRBD2 | TGTGCCAGCAGCCATAGAGCCGGGACTACCTCATACGAGCAGTACTTC | CASSHRAGTTSYEQYF